This note documents a single T cell receptor beta chain sequence. This clone was counted a single time. No cognate antigen has been identified for it. No clone much larger than this one lies a single base away; base qualities are absent. The data are from a study of blood T cell repertoires in COVID-19 (TCRdb year 2020). Regarding the research as a whole: Samples from collaborators originated in the United States, Italy and Spain and spanned both the acute and convalescent phases of COVID-19. The material from the prospective study consisted of cDNA or gDNA derived from T cells, B-cell-depleted T cells, or PBMCs. The dataset comprised deeply sampled blood TCRbeta repertoires from subjects exposed to, actively infected with, or recovered from COVID-19. A freely available public database, intended as a resource for researchers studying the immune response to SARS-CoV-2, is where the repertoires were released. The samples were drawn from two sources: the first 160 participants of the ongoing ImmuneRACE study, and fewer than 1,500 subjects contributed by 6 global collaborators. Nearly every sample came with metadata listing a de-identified subject ID, COVID-19 status, age in years and sex. Where HLA class I and class II types were available, the types were taken from metadata supplied by the sample provider, not from assay-based typing. Paper-wide results and their limitations: The quantity of clinical and demographic metadata differed by source and by participant and was supplied without curation.

TCRbeta CDR3 regions were amplified from genomic DNA by means of the immunoSEQ Assay, a bias-controlled multiplex PCR. The authors' analysis ran thus. The number of nucleated cells in each sample was estimated from the amplification of reference gene primers within the assay. To quantify the absolute abundance of each unique TCRbeta CDR3 rearrangement, sequence reads were collapsed and filtered. For each sample, productive Simpson clonality was calculated by taking the square root of Simpson's diversity index across productive rearrangements. In its TCRdb copy, this immuneACCESS table keeps in-frame sequences only and misses some clones. Where compared with another copy, unresolved V genes explain less than half of these, and the others have no known cause. The DNA was the basis for D and trimming; V, J and clone size are from that table. The sample has 200,000 to 250,000 clones on record, approximately 90% of them singletons. The top ten hold less than 1.5% of the sample.

V and J are truncated by 4 bases and 2 bases respectively, leaving an intervening sequence of 21 bases. There are 17 amino acids in the CDR3, from cysteine to phenylalanine inclusive. Here the CDR3 DNA is all that survives: 51 bases in frame from base 1. Per the germline V gene (reference sequence), LNHDA is the CDR1 and SQIVND is the CDR2. Participants in the prospective study were aged roughly 18 to 100 years, lived in some 24 United States geographic areas, and enrolled through a virtual design. In the prospective study, cohorts were assigned on the basis of participant-reported clinical history obtained from a screening survey and a study questionnaire. Recovered participants in ImmuneRACE Cohort 3 were defined by two consecutive negative NP/OP PCR tests, clearance by a healthcare professional, or resolution of symptoms. Each participant in the prospective study had whole blood, serum and a nasopharyngeal or oropharyngeal swab collected by mobile phlebotomists. Prospective study participants could optionally give additional blood draws and questionnaires over an approximately two-month period. Blood samples from the prospective study were shipped frozen or at room temperature prior to DNA extraction.

The sequencing sample was made of PBMCs or T cells enriched from blood (not recorded which). The rearrangement joined TRBV19 to TRBJ2-7; the D gene is perhaps TRBD1, from 6 matching bases. The clonotype comes from a man under 40 who had recovered from COVID-19. The CDR3 sequence is CASSSQNYLGQTYEQYF. The nucleotides are TGTGCCAGTAGTAGTCAGAATTACCTCGGACAGACCTACGAGCAGTACTTC.